This is a list of T cell receptor beta chains from one sample in a study of blood T cell repertoires in COVID-19. The assay was immunoSEQ multiplex PCR, and TCRdb's table has in-frame clones only and misses some. The sample includes more than 100,000 clones, over 85% seen only once; the top ten take approximately 17%. The specimen sequenced was peripheral blood. These receptors were taken from a woman of 80 years or more in a cohort sampled during active COVID-19. Each CDR3 is given without its conserved first and last residue.

length	V	J	CDR3
12	TRBV2	TRBJ2-1	ASIPRVTSAEQF
12	TRBV5-1	TRBJ2-5	ASSPGGFKETQY
12	TRBV24-1	TRBJ1-1	ATRGEQGATEAF
13	TRBV28	TRBJ1-2	ASSLYAGQESGYT
10	TRBV3-1/TRBV3-2	TRBJ1-4	ASSAGAEKLF
14	TRBV18	TRBJ2-1	ASSFMTRGLYNEQF
13	TRBV5-1	TRBJ2-1	ASSPTSGGADEQF
11	TRBV30	TRBJ1-5	AWIDLGNQPQH
12	TRBV10-3	TRBJ1-4	AISAVSANEKLF
14	TRBV19	TRBJ2-1	ASSIEPKTGYNEQF
12	TRBV15	TRBJ2-7	ATSPQRTPYEQY
15	TRBV5-1	TRBJ2-6	ASSLGGTDSGANVLT
11	TRBV5-1	TRBJ2-7	ASSPRGPAEQY
12	TRBV12-5	TRBJ1-1	ASGLFSPGAEAF
9	TRBV25-1	TRBJ1-2	ASRGGGGYT
12	TRBV9	TRBJ2-5	ASSARTGLETQY
15	TRBV28	TRBJ2-7	ASSFFAGQGEGYEQY
12	TRBV24-1	TRBJ2-3	ATLGGVIGDTQY
15	TRBV12-5	TRBJ2-1	ASGSPLDRVRGNEQF
14	TRBV5-1	TRBJ2-1	ASSLSAGLDYNEQF
16	TRBV18	TRBJ2-7	ASSPTGTSDDIDYEQY
15	TRBV15	TRBJ2-1	ATSREGRAGVGNEQF
13	TRBV11-2	TRBJ2-7	ASSLAGGGVYEQY
11	TRBV6-5	TRBJ2-5	ASRRGMGETQY
13	TRBV27	TRBJ2-5	ASSLGTSGAETQY
12	TRBV5-1	TRBJ2-5	ASSPGQGEETQY
13	TRBV19	TRBJ2-5	ASSRLAGPQETQY
12	TRBV5-1	TRBJ2-2	ASSLDRVVGELF
12	TRBV19	TRBJ1-3	ASSLGASGNTIY
9	TRBV3-1/TRBV3-2	TRBJ1-2	ASSPGDGYT
16	TRBV11-2	TRBJ1-1	ASSPGVSRGLMNTEAF
13	TRBV7-9	TRBJ1-2	ASSLEDRAKGGYT
12	TRBV2	TRBJ1-5	ASSSQGINQPQH
13	TRBV30	TRBJ1-5	AWSPGGSSNQPQH
13	TRBV6-5	TRBJ2-5	ASSSADYQQETQY
10	TRBV11-3	TRBJ2-7	ASSFLNYEQY
12	TRBV4-2	TRBJ1-2	ASSQAGGGSGYT